This T cell receptor (beta chain) was observed in a study of blood T cell repertoires in COVID-19. Study-wide background: Sources were T cells, B-cell-depleted T cells, or PBMCs; the material itself was cDNA or gDNA.

This table comes from immunoSEQ multiplex PCR, and its TCRdb copy is limited to in-frame clones, with some not included. The sample gives over 250,000 clones, roughly 90% of which show up once; more than 0.95% is in the top ten. This study enrolled people aged about 18 to 100 from roughly 22 US geographic areas. Participants' reported clinical history set cohort assignment. Donors in Cohort 3 who had recovered were those with two negative PCRs, healthcare professional clearance, or resolution of their symptoms. This clone was seen a single time. The V segment lost 5 bases and the J segment 3 bases; nucleotides outside the gene matches: 5. Germline V gives CDR1 MDHEN, CDR2 SYDVKM. The CDR3 contains 14 residues.

The sequence was obtained from a woman in her 30s who had recovered from COVID-19. The chain is built from TRBV28 and TRBJ1-1, with 8 bases identical to TRBD1. The source material was PBMCs or T cells enriched from blood (not recorded which). CDR3: CASSQDREDTEAFF. In DNA form, the CDR3 reads TGTGCCAGCAGTCAGGACAGGGAGGACACTGAAGCTTTCTTT. Variable domain in full (rest from reference TRBV28 and TRBJ1-1): DVKVTQSSRYLVKRTGEKVFLECVQDMDHENMFWYRQDPGLGLRLIYFSYDVKMKEKGDIPEGYSVSREKKERFSLILESASTNQTSMYLCASSQDREDTEAFFGQGTRLTVV.